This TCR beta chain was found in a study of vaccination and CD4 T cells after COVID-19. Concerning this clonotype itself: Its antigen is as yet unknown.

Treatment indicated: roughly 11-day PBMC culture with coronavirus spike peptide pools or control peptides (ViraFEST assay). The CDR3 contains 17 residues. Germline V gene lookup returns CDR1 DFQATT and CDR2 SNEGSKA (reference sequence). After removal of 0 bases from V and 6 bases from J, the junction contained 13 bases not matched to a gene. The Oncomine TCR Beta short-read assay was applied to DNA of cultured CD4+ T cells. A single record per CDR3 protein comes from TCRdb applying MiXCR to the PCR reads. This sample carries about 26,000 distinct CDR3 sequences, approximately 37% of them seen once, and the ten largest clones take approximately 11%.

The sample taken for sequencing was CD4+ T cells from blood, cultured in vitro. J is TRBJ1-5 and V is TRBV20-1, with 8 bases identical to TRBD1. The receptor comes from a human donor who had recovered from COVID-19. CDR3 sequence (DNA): TGCAGTGCTAGAGACCCCCCCCCAGGGGGCGCCGGTCAGCCCCAGCATTTT. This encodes CSARDPPPGGAGQPQHF.